The following is a T cell receptor beta chain sequence with its context. Original analysis: Reference gene primer amplification gave nucleated cell count estimates. Only in-frame clones appear in the TCRdb table, and some are missing; sequencing was by immunoSEQ multiplex PCR. V, J and clone size were drawn from that table, and D and trimming were deduced from the DNA. The sample carries 99,000 or so clones, around 82% recorded once. This sample stems from a study of blood T cell repertoires in COVID-19. Whole-study context: In each case, the material was cDNA or gDNA derived from T cells, B-cell-depleted T cells, or PBMCs.

Germline lookup yields CDR1 GTSNPN and CDR2 SVGIG (reference sequence). V dropped 4 bases and J dropped 0 bases, with 9 bases sitting between them. This CDR3 has 13 residues. The gene calls are TRBV30 and TRBJ1-2, with a weak D call TRBD1 (5 bases). The sequencing input was peripheral blood. This sequence was found in a man aged 55 to 69 with acute or convalescent COVID-19. The CDR3 bases are TGTGCCTGGATGGACACGACTAACTATGGCTACACCTTC. Amino acid sequence: CAWMDTTNYGYTF.